One and the same sample provided the 15 T cell receptor beta chains below, sequenced in a study of T-cell memory formation after mild COVID-19. Via MiXCR, TCRdb re-called the 5' RACE reads, giving one row per CDR3 protein. The table has fewer than 140,000 distinct CDR3 sequences, roughly an eighth seen once; the top ten hold under 30%. Material for sequencing was PBMCs or a T cell subset sorted from them (not recorded which). Source of these receptors: an adult woman who had mild COVID-19 (a few samples of this study predate the infection). Cell type and time point are not known.

This chain joins TRBV29-1 and TRBJ2-3; TRBD2 is a possible D gene (6 bases). The V gene lost 6 bases and the J gene lost 11 bases, with 15 bases spanning the gap. The CDR3 contains 11 residues. CDR1 and CDR2 from the germline V gene are SQVTM and ANQGSEA. CDR3 coding DNA: TGCAGCGTGGAGGGCGATTCTGGGCAGTATTTT. It specifies CSVEGDSGQYF.

This clonotype was recorded a few times. The chain employs TRBV10-3 and TRBJ1-1; D remains unclear. CDR1 ENHRY and CDR2 SYGVKD come from the germline V gene. V was clipped by 5 bases and J by 2 bases, with 15 bases between them. This CDR3 is 15 amino acids long. The CDR3 DNA sequence: TGTGCCATCAGTAGCCCCGCAGATGGCAACACTGAAGCTTTCTTT. It codes for CAISSPADGNTEAFF.

V gene TRBV7-8 combines with J gene TRBJ2-1; possibly TRBD2 for D (6 bases). CDR1 is SGHVS, CDR2 FQNEAQ, per germline. V gave up 1 base and J gave up 3 bases, with 13 bases separating them. The CDR3 is 16 residues long. CDR3 nucleotide sequence: TGTGCCAGCAGCTTAGGCCCGGGGGATGGCTACAATGAGCAGTTCTTC. Translated: CASSLGPGDGYNEQFF.

This sequence joins TRBV4-3 and TRBJ2-3; a possible D gene is TRBD2 (6 bases). The CDR3 has 17 residues. Germline values: CDR1 LGHNA, CDR2 YSLEER. Trimming cost V 4 bases and J 0 bases, with 17 bases left between them. The DNA for the CDR3 is TGCGCCAGCAGCCGGGAAGTTCACGGGAGTAGCACAGATACGCAGTATTTT. Amino acids: CASSREVHGSSTDTQYF.

This clonotype was recorded once. V gene TRBV7-9 combines with J gene TRBJ1-3; D not certain. CDR1 and CDR2 (germline): SEHNR, FQNEAQ (reference sequence). Trimming pared 6 bases from V and 0 bases from J, leaving 15 bases between. The CDR3 contains 16 residues. CDR3 sequence reads: CASSQSQVSSGNTIYF. DNA for the CDR3: TGTGCCAGCAGTCAATCCCAGGTCAGCTCTGGAAACACCATATATTTT. Looking up the rest from reference TRBV7-9 and TRBJ1-3 gives the full variable domain: DTGVSQNPRHKITKRGQNVTFRCDPISEHNRLYWYRQTLGQGPEFLTYFQNEAQLEKSRLLSDRFSAERPKGSFSTLEIQRTEQGDSAMYLCASSQSQVSSGNTIYFGEGSWLTVV.

In its sample, this clonotype was seen a few times. This chain uses TRBV5-1 with TRBJ1-2, with 9 positions matching TRBD1. The germline CDR1 and CDR2 sequences are SGHRS and YFSETQ. CDR3 length equals 13 residues. Trimming cost V 6 bases and J 7 bases; bases outside gene matches: 7. The CDR3 protein is CASTEETGGGYTF. CDR3 sequence (DNA): TGCGCCAGCACCGAAGAGACAGGGGGTGGCTACACCTTC.

This clonotype occurred a few times. The rearrangement joins TRBV20-1 to TRBJ2-5; D remains ambiguous. V gave up 1 base and J gave up 2 bases, with 17 bases separating them. CDR3 length: 16 amino acids. Per germline, CDR1 DFQATT and CDR2 SNEGSKA (reference sequence). Here the CDR3 reads CSARVAVHGLQETQYF. As DNA, the CDR3 is TGCAGTGCTAGAGTTGCCGTTCATGGGCTACAAGAGACCCAGTACTTC.

This clonotype was detected only a few times. V and J are TRBV6-7 and TRBJ2-1, with TRBD2 matching over 9 bases. TRBV6-7 falls under the ORF class, with uncertain function. V trimming: 5 bases; J trimming: 3 bases; junction bases outside the gene matches: 8. The CDR3 totals 16 residues. The CDR3 protein is CASSEGAGGCYNEQFF. The CDR3 DNA reads as TGTGCCAGCAGTGAAGGAGCGGGGGGTTGCTACAATGAGCAGTTCTTC.

This clonotype was seen more than once but under ten times. The chain links TRBV12-3 or TRBV12-4 to TRBJ2-3; D is possibly TRBD1 (6 bases). V lost 2 bases to trimming and J lost 0 bases, with 9 bases between them. The CDR3 length is 15 residues. CDR3 nucleotides: TGTGCCAGCAGTTTACAGGGGACCAGCACAGATACGCAGTATTTT. Protein sequence: CASSLQGTSTDTQYF.

The rearrangement joins TRBV5-6 to TRBJ2-7; perhaps TRBD1 as D (6 bases). The V gene's germline CDR1 is SGHDT and CDR2 YYEEEE. The CDR3 is 12 amino acids. V shed 3 bases and J shed 4 bases, with 8 bases lying between them. In DNA, the CDR3 is TGTGCCAGCAGCTACACAGGGTACGAGCAGTACTTC. This translates into CASSYTGYEQYF.

The CDR3 bases are TGTGCCAGCAGTGCCCTTAGTTATAGCAATCAGCCCCAGCATTTT. This gives the protein CASSALSYSNQPQHF. The chain couples TRBV25-1 to TRBJ1-5; no reliable D call. V lost 4 bases, J lost 0 bases, and 10 bases lay in between. Germline V CDR1 and CDR2: MGHDK, SYGVNS. The CDR3 is 15 residues long.

This chain links TRBV4-1 with TRBJ2-1, with D uncertain. The V and J ends lost 0 bases and 7 bases respectively, with 13 bases between them. Looked up from germline, CDR1 is MGHRA and CDR2 is YSYEKL. The CDR3 extends over 15 amino acids. CDR3 sequence reads: CASSQDLTTTNEQFF. The CDR3 DNA reads as TGCGCCAGCAGCCAAGACCTGACAACGACGAATGAGCAGTTCTTC.

This clonotype was seen at least ten times. This chain connects TRBV20-1 to TRBJ2-1; TRBD2 aligns across 9 bases. In germline, CDR1 is DFQATT, CDR2 SNEGSKA (reference sequence). CDR3 length: 13 amino acids. V gave up 3 bases and J gave up 10 bases; unmatched junction bases: 7. The CDR3 nucleotides are TGCAGTGCTAGCGAGGGACTAGCTAGGGAGCAGTTCTTC. It yields the protein CSASEGLAREQFF.

The chain links TRBV7-9 to TRBJ2-5; a weak D match, TRBD1 (6 bases). CDR3 length: 17 amino acids. Deletions cut 5 bases from V and 7 bases from J, with 26 bases between. The germline gives CDR1 SEHNR, CDR2 FQNEAQ (reference sequence). The CDR3 region is CASSPLLDSNYFGTQYF. The CDR3 DNA reads as TGTGCCAGCAGCCCCTTGCTGGACAGCAATTACTTTGGGACCCAGTACTTC.

This chain joins TRBV11-3 and TRBJ2-6; D possibly corresponds to TRBD1 (6 bases). Trimming pared 1 base from V and 0 bases from J, leaving 19 bases between. CDR3 length equals 20 residues. Looked up from germline, CDR1 is SGHNT and CDR2 is YENEEA. The CDR3 is CASSLGDRLLPFSGANVLTF. In DNA, the CDR3 is TGTGCCAGCAGCTTAGGAGACAGGTTGTTGCCTTTCTCTGGGGCCAACGTCCTGACTTTC.